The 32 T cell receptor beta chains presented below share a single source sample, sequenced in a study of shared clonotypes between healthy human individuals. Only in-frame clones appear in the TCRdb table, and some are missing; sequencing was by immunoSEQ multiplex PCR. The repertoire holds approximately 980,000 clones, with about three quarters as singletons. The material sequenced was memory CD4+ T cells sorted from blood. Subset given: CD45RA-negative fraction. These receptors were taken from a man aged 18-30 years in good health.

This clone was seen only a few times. This CDR3 is CASSIRRENSPLHF. The CDR3 DNA reads TGTGCCAGTAGTATCCGACGGGAGAATTCACCCCTCCACTTT. The chain joins TRBV19 to TRBJ1-6, with D hard to call. Trimming stripped 3 bases from V and 7 bases from J, with 10 bases between. The CDR3 spans 14 residues. Per the germline V gene, CDR1 is LNHDA and CDR2 is SQIVND (reference sequence). Supplemented by reference TRBV19 and TRBJ1-6, the full variable domain reads DGGITQSPKYLFRKEGQNVTLSCEQNLNHDAMYWYRQDPGQGLRLIYYSQIVNDFQKGDIAEGYSVSREKKESFPLTVTSAQKNPTAFYLCASSIRRENSPLHFGNGTRLTVT.

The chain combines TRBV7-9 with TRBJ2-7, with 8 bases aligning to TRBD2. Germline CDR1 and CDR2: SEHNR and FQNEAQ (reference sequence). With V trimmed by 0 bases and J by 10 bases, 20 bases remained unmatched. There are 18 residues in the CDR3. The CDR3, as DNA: TGTGCCAGCAGCTTAGCGTGGGAGGGGCCCGCACTAGCGGTCCAACAGTACTTC. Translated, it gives CASSLAWEGPALAVQQYF.

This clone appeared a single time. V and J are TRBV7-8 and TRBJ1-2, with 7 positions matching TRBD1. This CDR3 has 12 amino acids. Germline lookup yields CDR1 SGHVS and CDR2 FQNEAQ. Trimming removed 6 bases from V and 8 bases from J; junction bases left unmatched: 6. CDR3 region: CASREVGGGYTF. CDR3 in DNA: TGTGCCAGCAGAGAGGTAGGGGGCGGCTACACCTTC.

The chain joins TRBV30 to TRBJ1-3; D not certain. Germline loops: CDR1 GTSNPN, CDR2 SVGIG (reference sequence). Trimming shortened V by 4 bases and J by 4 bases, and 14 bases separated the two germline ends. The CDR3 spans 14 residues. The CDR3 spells CAWNDFNPGNTIYF. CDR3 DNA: TGTGCCTGGAACGACTTCAACCCCGGAAACACCATATATTTT.

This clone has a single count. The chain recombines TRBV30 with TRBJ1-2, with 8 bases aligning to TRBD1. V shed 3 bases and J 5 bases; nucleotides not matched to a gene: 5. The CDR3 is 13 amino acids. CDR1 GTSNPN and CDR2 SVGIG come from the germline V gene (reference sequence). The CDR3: CAWSGGQVYGYTF. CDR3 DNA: TGTGCCTGGAGCGGGGGACAGGTGTATGGCTACACCTTC.

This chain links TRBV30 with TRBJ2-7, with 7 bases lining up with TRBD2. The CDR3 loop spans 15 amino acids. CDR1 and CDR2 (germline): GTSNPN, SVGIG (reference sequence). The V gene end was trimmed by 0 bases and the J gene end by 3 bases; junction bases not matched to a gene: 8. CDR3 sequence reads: CAWSVRGLYGYEQYF. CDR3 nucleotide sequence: TGTGCCTGGAGTGTACGGGGACTATATGGCTACGAGCAGTACTTC.

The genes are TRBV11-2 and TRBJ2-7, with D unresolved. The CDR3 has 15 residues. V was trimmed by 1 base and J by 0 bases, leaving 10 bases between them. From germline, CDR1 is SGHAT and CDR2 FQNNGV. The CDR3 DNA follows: TGTGCCAGCAGCTTAGGGCTATCCAACTCCTACGAGCAGTACTTC. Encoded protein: CASSLGLSNSYEQYF.

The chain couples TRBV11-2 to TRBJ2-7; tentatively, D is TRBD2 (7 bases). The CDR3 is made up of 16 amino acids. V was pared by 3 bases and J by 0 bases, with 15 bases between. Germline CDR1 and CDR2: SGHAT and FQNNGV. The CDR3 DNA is TGTGCCAGCAGCTTCGGGACGGGGGGCATCTCCTACGAGCAGTACTTC. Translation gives CASSFGTGGISYEQYF.

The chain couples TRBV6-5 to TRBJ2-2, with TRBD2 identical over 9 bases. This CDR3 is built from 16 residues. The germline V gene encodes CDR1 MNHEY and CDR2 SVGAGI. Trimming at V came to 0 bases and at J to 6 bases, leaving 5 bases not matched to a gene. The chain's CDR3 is CASSYSFQREAGELFF. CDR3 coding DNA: TGTGCCAGCAGTTACTCGTTCCAGCGGGAGGCCGGGGAGCTGTTTTTT.

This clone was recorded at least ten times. CDR3 nucleotides: TGTGCCAGCAGCACGACGGCGCCCGAGCAGTACTTC. Translating gives CASSTTAPEQYF. The J gene is TRBJ2-7, the V gene TRBV11-2; no clear D. V lost 5 bases to trimming and J lost 6 bases, with 11 bases between them. The CDR3 sequence is 12 residues long. Germline CDR1 reads SGHAT; CDR2 reads FQNNGV. The whole variable domain, filled in from reference TRBV11-2 and TRBJ2-7, reads EAGVAQSPRYKIIEKRQSVAFWCNPISGHATLYWYQQILGQGPKLLIQFQNNGVVDDSQLPKDRFSAERLKGVDSTLKIQPAKLEDSAVYLCASSTTAPEQYFGPGTRLTVT.

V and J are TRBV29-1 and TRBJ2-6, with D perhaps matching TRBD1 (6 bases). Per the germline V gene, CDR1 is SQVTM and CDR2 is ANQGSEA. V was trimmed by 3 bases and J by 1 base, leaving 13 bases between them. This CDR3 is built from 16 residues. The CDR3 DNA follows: TGCAGCGTTGATACCGGGACACTTTCTGGGGCCAACGTCCTGACTTTC. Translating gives CSVDTGTLSGANVLTF.

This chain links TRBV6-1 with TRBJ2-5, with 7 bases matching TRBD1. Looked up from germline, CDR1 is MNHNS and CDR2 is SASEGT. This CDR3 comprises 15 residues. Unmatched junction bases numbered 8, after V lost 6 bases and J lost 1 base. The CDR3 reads CASSPRQGSQETQYF. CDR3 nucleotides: TGTGCCAGCAGCCCCAGACAGGGATCCCAAGAGACCCAGTACTTC.

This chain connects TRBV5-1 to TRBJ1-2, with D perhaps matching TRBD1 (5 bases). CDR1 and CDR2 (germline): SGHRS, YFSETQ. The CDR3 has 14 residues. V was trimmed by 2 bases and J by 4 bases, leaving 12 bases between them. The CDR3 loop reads CASSLSTAPYGYTF. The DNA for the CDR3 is TGCGCCAGCAGCTTATCGACAGCGCCCTATGGCTACACCTTC. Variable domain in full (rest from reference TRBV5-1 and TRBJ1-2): KAGVTQTPRYLIKTRGQQVTLSCSPISGHRSVSWYQQTPGQGLQFLFEYFSETQRNKGNFPGRFSGRQFSNSRSEMNVSTLELGDSALYLCASSLSTAPYGYTFGSGTRLTVV.

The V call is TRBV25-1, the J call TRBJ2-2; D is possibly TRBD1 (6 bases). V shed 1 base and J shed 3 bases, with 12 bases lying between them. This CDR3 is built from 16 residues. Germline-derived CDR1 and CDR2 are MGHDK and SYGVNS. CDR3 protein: CASSESGRGHTGELFF. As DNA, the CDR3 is TGTGCCAGCAGTGAATCTGGCAGGGGTCACACCGGGGAGCTGTTTTTT.

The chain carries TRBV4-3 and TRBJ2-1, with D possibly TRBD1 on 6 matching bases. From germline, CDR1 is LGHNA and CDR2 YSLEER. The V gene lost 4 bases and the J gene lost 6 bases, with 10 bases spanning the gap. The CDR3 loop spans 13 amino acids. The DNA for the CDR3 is TGCGCCAGCAGCCGGGACACCCCCAATGAGCAGTTCTTC. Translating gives CASSRDTPNEQFF.

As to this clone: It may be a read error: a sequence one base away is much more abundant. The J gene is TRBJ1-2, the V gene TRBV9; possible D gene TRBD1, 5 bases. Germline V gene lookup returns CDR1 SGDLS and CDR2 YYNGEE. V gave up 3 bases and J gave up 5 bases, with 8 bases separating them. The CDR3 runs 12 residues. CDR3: CASSAGVYGYTF. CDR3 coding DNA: TGTGCCAGCAGCGCGGGGGTTTATGGCTACACCTTC.

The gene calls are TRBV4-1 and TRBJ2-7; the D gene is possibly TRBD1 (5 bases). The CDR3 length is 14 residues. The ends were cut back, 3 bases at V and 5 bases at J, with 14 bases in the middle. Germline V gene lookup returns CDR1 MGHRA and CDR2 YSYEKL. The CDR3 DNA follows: TGCGCCAGCAGCCACCCCCTTAAAGGGGACGAGCAGTACTTC. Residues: CASSHPLKGDEQYF.

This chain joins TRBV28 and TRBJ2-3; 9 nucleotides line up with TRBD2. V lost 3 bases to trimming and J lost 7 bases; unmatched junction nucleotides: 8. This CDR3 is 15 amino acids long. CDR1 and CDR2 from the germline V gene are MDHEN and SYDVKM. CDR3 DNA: TGTGCCAGCAGTTTGGTTGCGGGAGGGCCGCATACGCAGTATTTT. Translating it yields CASSLVAGGPHTQYF.

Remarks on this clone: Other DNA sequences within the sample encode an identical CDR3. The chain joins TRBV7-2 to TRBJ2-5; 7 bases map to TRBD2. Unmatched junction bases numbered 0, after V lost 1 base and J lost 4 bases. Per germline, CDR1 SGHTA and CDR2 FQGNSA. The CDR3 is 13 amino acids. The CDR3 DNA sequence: TGTGCCAGCAGCTTAGAGCGGGGAGAGACCCAGTACTTC. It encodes CASSLERGETQYF.

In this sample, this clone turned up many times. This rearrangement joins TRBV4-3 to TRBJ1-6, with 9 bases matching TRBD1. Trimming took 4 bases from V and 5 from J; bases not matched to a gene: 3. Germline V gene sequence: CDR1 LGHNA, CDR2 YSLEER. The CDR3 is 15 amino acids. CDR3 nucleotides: TGCGCCAGCAGCCGCGACAGGGGGGATAATTCACCCCTCCACTTT. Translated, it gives CASSRDRGDNSPLHF.

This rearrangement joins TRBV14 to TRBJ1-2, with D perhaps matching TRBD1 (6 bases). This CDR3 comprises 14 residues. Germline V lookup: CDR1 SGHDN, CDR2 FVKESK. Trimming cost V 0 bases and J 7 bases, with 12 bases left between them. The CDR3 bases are TGTGCCAGCAGCCAAGATGTGGGGGCTCGTGGCTACACCTTC. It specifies CASSQDVGARGYTF.

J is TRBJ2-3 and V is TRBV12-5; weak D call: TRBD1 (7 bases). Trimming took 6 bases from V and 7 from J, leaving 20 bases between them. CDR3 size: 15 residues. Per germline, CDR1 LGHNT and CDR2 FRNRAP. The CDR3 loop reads CASGPGATGRNTQYF. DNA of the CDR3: TGTGCTAGTGGCCCCGGGGCGACAGGGAGGAATACGCAGTATTTT.

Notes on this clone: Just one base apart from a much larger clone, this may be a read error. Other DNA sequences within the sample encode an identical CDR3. The chain's CDR3 is CASSYGDHQPQHF. The CDR3 coding sequence is TGTGCCAGCAGTTACGGCGACCATCAGCCCCAGCATTTT. The genes are TRBV6-6 and TRBJ1-5; D unclear. Trimming cost V 2 bases and J 5 bases, with 7 bases left between them. Germline V CDR1 and CDR2: MNHNY, SVGAGI (reference sequence). This CDR3 has 13 amino acids.

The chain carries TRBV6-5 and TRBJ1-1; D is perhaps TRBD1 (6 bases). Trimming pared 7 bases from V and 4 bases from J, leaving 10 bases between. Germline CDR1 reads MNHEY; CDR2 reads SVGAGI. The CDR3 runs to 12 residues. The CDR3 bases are TGTGCCAGCAATCGGGGGCTCACTGAAGCTTTCTTT. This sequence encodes CASNRGLTEAFF.

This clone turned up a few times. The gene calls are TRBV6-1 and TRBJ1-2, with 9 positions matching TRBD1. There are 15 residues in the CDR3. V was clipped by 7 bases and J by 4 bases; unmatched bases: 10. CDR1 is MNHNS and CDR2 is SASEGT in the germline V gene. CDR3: CASKREEGQGYGYTF. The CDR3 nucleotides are TGTGCCAGCAAAAGGGAAGAGGGACAGGGCTATGGCTACACCTTC.

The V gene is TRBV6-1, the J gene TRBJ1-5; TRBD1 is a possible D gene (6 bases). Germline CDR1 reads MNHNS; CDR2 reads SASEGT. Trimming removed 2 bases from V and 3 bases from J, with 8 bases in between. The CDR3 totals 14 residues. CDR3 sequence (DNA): TGTGCCAGCAGTGAACAGGGGCCCAATCAGCCCCAGCATTTT. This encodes CASSEQGPNQPQHF.

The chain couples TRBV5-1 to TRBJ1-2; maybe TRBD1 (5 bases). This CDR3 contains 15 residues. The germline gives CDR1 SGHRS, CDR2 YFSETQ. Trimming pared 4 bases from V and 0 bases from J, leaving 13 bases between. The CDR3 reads CASSQNTGPNYGYTF. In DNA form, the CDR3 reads TGCGCCAGCAGCCAAAATACAGGCCCTAACTATGGCTACACCTTC.

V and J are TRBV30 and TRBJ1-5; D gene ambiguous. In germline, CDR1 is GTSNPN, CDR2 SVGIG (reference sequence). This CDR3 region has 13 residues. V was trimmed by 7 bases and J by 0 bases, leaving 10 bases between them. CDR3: CASITDSNQPQHF. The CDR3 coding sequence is TGTGCCTCCATTACGGATAGCAATCAGCCCCAGCATTTT.

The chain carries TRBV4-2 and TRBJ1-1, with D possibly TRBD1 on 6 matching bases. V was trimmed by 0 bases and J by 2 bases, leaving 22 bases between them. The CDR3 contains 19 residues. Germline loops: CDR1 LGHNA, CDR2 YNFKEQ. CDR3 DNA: TGTGCCAGCAGCCAAGATCGGGGGGGGCTCGGTAGTGGAAACACTGAAGCTTTCTTT. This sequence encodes CASSQDRGGLGSGNTEAFF.

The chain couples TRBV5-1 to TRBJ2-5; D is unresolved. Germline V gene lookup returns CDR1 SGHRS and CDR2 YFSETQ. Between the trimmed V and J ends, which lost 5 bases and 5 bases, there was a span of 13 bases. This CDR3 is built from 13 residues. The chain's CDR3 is CASSWSTKETQYF. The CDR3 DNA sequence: TGCGCCAGCAGTTGGTCCACGAAGGAGACCCAGTACTTC.

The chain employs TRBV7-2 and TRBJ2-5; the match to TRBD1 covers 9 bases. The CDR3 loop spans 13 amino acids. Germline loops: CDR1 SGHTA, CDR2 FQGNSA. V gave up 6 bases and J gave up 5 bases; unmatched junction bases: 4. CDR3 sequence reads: CASSWDREETQYF. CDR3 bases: TGTGCCAGCAGTTGGGACAGGGAGGAGACCCAGTACTTC.

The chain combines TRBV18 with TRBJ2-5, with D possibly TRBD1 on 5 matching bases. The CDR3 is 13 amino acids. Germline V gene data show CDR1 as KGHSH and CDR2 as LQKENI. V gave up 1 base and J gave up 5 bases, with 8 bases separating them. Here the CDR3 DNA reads TGTGCCAGCTCACCACAACAGGCTGAGACCCAGTACTTC. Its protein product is CASSPQQAETQYF.